This entry lists 21 T cell receptor beta chains sequenced from one sample in a study of blood T cell repertoires in COVID-19. The assay was immunoSEQ multiplex PCR, and TCRdb's table has in-frame clones only and misses some. Of fewer than 300,000 clones listed, 90% were seen once; the top ten hold roughly 1.1%. The specimen was PBMCs or T cells enriched from blood (not recorded which). The receptors here all came from a woman in her thirties who had recovered from COVID-19.

The rearrangement uses TRBV4-1 and TRBJ2-5, with 9 nucleotides matching TRBD2. J was trimmed by 2 bases and V by 3 bases; bases with no gene match: 1. The CDR3 has 14 amino acids. Germline CDR1 and CDR2: MGHRA and YSYEKL. In DNA form, the CDR3 reads TGCGCCAGCAGCCAGCTAGCGGGGCAAGAGACCCAGTACTTC. As protein: CASSQLAGQETQYF.

This sequence joins TRBV30 and TRBJ2-7; 10 bases agree with TRBD2. This CDR3 is built from 15 residues. After removal of 2 bases from V and 0 bases from J, the junction contained 4 bases not matched to a gene. CDR1 and CDR2 from the germline V gene are GTSNPN and SVGIG (reference sequence). This CDR3 reads CAWSSLAGISYEQYF. The CDR3 DNA sequence: TGTGCCTGGAGTTCACTAGCGGGGATCTCCTACGAGCAGTACTTC.

V usage is TRBV4-1 and J usage is TRBJ2-3; the D gene is possibly TRBD1 (6 bases). Germline V gene data show CDR1 as MGHRA and CDR2 as YSYEKL. The CDR3 is made up of 19 amino acids. V was clipped by 3 bases and J by 2 bases, with 24 bases between them. CDR3 sequence (DNA): TGCGCCAGCAGCCACCCTACAGTACAGGGACCATCCCTCACAGATACGCAGTATTTT. It encodes CASSHPTVQGPSLTDTQYF.

This chain connects TRBV4-2 to TRBJ1-2, with TRBD1 identical over 7 bases. Germline assignment: CDR1 LGHNA and CDR2 YNFKEQ. This CDR3 is built from 15 residues. V lost 0 bases, J lost 8 bases, and 9 bases stayed unmatched. The DNA of the CDR3 is TGTGCCAGCAGCCAAGAGGGGGCCGGGGGACAGGGCTACACCTTC. It is translated as CASSQEGAGGQGYTF.

The gene calls are TRBV5-4 and TRBJ1-1, with TRBD1 matching 9 bases. Germline values: CDR1 SGHNT, CDR2 YYREEE (reference sequence). The CDR3 covers 17 residues. Trimming cost V 4 bases and J 0 bases; bases outside gene matches: 10. CDR3 in DNA: TGTGCCAGCAGCCTCGACAGGGGGTACCCCCTGAACACTGAAGCTTTCTTT. Translated: CASSLDRGYPLNTEAFF.

The chain recombines TRBV19 with TRBJ2-1; D may be TRBD2 (6 bases). The CDR3 runs to 16 residues. V lost 3 bases to trimming and J lost 3 bases, with 15 bases between them. Germline CDR1 reads LNHDA; CDR2 reads SQIVND (reference sequence). DNA of the CDR3: TGTGCCAGTAGTATTAGTTCGGCGGGACTCTACAATGAGCAGTTCTTC. Translated, it gives CASSISSAGLYNEQFF.

CDR3 in amino acids: CAMRGSITGELFF. The CDR3 bases are TGTGCCATGAGGGGGTCGATCACCGGGGAGCTGTTTTTT. The chain employs TRBV25-1 and TRBJ2-2, with a tentative D call TRBD1 (6 bases). The CDR3 is 13 amino acids. The V end lost 10 bases, the J end lost 4 bases, and 13 bases lay between the germline ends. Germline V gene sequence: CDR1 MGHDK, CDR2 SYGVNS. Full variable domain (outside the CDR3, taken from reference TRBV25-1 and TRBJ2-2): EADIYQTPRYLVIGTGKKITLECSQTMGHDKMYWYQQDPGMELHLIHYSYGVNSTEKGDLSSESTVSRIRTEHFPLTLESARPSHTSQYLCAMRGSITGELFFGEGSRLTVL.

The CDR3 loop reads CASSLAIRGKGNEKLFF. CDR3 nucleotide sequence: TGTGCCAGCAGCTTAGCAATCAGGGGGAAGGGGAATGAAAAACTGTTTTTT. V usage is TRBV7-2 and J usage is TRBJ1-4; the match to TRBD1 covers 7 bases. V was clipped by 0 bases and J by 5 bases; unmatched bases: 9. From germline, CDR1 is SGHTA and CDR2 FQGNSA. The CDR3 length is 17 residues. Complete variable domain (other parts from reference TRBV7-2 and TRBJ1-4): GAGVSQSPSNKVTEKGKDVELRCDPISGHTALYWYRQSLGQGLEFLIYFQGNSAPDKSGLPSDRFSAERTGGSVSTLTIQRTQQEDSAVYLCASSLAIRGKGNEKLFFGSGTQLSVL.

The V call is TRBV28, the J call TRBJ2-7, with 9 bases aligning to TRBD2. The V segment lost 9 bases and the J segment 0 bases; nucleotides outside the gene matches: 9. The CDR3 consists of 15 residues. CDR1 MDHEN and CDR2 SYDVKM come from the germline V gene. CDR3 protein: CASKTSGSPSYEQYF. The CDR3 DNA is TGTGCCAGTAAAACTAGCGGGTCCCCCTCCTACGAGCAGTACTTC. Full variable domain (remainder filled in from reference TRBV28 and TRBJ2-7): DVKVTQSSRYLVKRTGEKVFLECVQDMDHENMFWYRQDPGLGLRLIYFSYDVKMKEKGDIPEGYSVSREKKERFSLILESASTNQTSMYLCASKTSGSPSYEQYFGPGTRLTVT.

To note about this clone: The same CDR3 is also encoded by other DNA sequences in this sample. The chain recombines TRBV29-1 with TRBJ2-1; TRBD1 agrees at 7 bases. CDR1 is SQVTM and CDR2 is ANQGSEA in the germline V gene. V dropped 3 bases and J dropped 1; count of bases not matched to a gene: 0. This CDR3 spans 13 amino acids. As DNA, the CDR3 is TGCAGCGTTGACAGGGGGTCCTACAATGAGCAGTTCTTC. This sequence encodes CSVDRGSYNEQFF.

The CDR3 sequence: CASSLRGGSQETQYF. The CDR3 DNA follows: TGTGCCAGCAGCTTAAGAGGCGGGTCCCAAGAGACCCAGTACTTC. The chain is built from TRBV7-3 and TRBJ2-5; perhaps TRBD2 as D (5 bases). V was cut by 1 base and J by 1 base, with 10 bases left in between. The CDR3 spans 15 residues. Germline V gives CDR1 SGHTA, CDR2 FQGTGA.

The chain employs TRBV19 and TRBJ2-3; 10 positions agree with TRBD2. The CDR3 runs 16 residues. Germline V lookup: CDR1 LNHDA, CDR2 SQIVND (reference sequence). The V segment lost 6 bases and the J segment 6 bases; nucleotides outside the gene matches: 12. The CDR3 loop reads CASSSPLAGDLDTQYF. The CDR3 DNA reads as TGTGCCAGTAGCTCGCCCCTAGCGGGAGATCTGGATACGCAGTATTTT.

V is TRBV3-1 (or the pseudogene TRBV3-2) and J is TRBJ1-2, with D maybe TRBD1 (6 bases). CDR3 length equals 15 residues. Germline CDR1 is LGHDT and CDR2 is YNNKEL (reference sequence). The V gene lost 0 bases and the J gene lost 4 bases, with 12 bases spanning the gap. In DNA, the CDR3 is TGTGCCAGCAGCCAAGATTCCCAGGGGTTCTATGGCTACACCTTC. As protein: CASSQDSQGFYGYTF.

The chain combines TRBV6-6 with TRBJ2-7; TRBD1 agrees at 7 bases. The ends lost 2 bases at V and 2 bases at J; junction bases unmatched: 3. This CDR3 contains 14 residues. Germline V gives CDR1 MNHNY, CDR2 SVGAGI (reference sequence). CDR3 DNA sequence: TGTGCCAGCAGTTACCAGGGACAGACCTACGAGCAGTACTTC. Translating it yields CASSYQGQTYEQYF.

The genes are TRBV2 and TRBJ2-3, with D perhaps matching TRBD2 (6 bases). The CDR3 is made up of 14 amino acids. CDR1 and CDR2 from the germline V gene are SNHLY and FYNNEI. V was trimmed by 5 bases and J by 2 bases, leaving 11 bases between them. The CDR3 DNA reads as TGTGCCAGCAGTAACGGAGGGAACACAGATACGCAGTATTTT. Its protein product is CASSNGGNTDTQYF.

This clone was recorded a few times. The chain recombines TRBV7-2 with TRBJ2-7; TRBD2 agrees at 12 bases. The J segment lost 5 bases and the V segment lost 1 base, leaving 0 bases of the junction unmatched. There are 14 residues in the CDR3. Germline V gives CDR1 SGHTA, CDR2 FQGNSA. This CDR3 is CASSLGLAGDEQYF. CDR3 in DNA: TGTGCCAGCAGCTTAGGACTAGCGGGAGACGAGCAGTACTTC.

V is TRBV28 and J is TRBJ1-6, with 10 bases aligning to TRBD1. There are 15 residues in the CDR3. Per germline, CDR1 MDHEN and CDR2 SYDVKM. The junction had 10 bases not matched to a gene; V was cut back by 8 bases and J by 9 bases. The CDR3 protein is CASHWDRGAGSPLHF. The CDR3 nucleotides read TGTGCCAGCCACTGGGACAGGGGCGCCGGTTCACCCCTCCACTTT.

A note on this clone: In the same sample, other DNA sequences code for this CDR3. This chain uses TRBV7-2 with TRBJ2-1; 13 bases agree with TRBD2. This CDR3 has 15 residues. Looked up from germline, CDR1 is SGHTA and CDR2 is FQGNSA. The V segment lost 4 bases and the J segment 4 bases; nucleotides outside the gene matches: 1. The CDR3 loop reads CASSSGLAGYNEQFF. CDR3 sequence (DNA): TGTGCCAGCAGCTCGGGACTAGCGGGATACAATGAGCAGTTCTTC.

This chain joins TRBV10-3 and TRBJ2-1, with 15 positions matching TRBD2. J lost 4 bases, V lost 2 bases, and 6 bases had no gene match. CDR1 and CDR2 (germline): ENHRY, SYGVKD. CDR3 size: 18 residues. CDR3 DNA: TGTGCCATCAGTGAGGGAGGGGGACTAGCGGGAGGTTACAATGAGCAGTTCTTC. The encoded protein is CAISEGGGLAGGYNEQFF.

This chain connects TRBV5-1 to TRBJ2-7, with D maybe TRBD1 (5 bases). This CDR3 contains 14 residues. V lost 1 base and J lost 1, with 9 bases in between. Germline V gives CDR1 SGHRS, CDR2 YFSETQ. The chain's CDR3 is CASSLFDSSYEQYF. The CDR3 DNA follows: TGCGCCAGCAGCTTGTTTGACAGTTCCTACGAGCAGTACTTC.

CDR3 amino acids: CASSTRDYGSGNTIYF. As DNA, the CDR3 is TGTGCCAGCTCAACTAGGGACTACGGGTCTGGAAACACCATATATTTT. The genes are TRBV18 and TRBJ1-3, with D possibly being TRBD1 (5 bases). CDR1 is KGHSH and CDR2 is LQKENI in the germline V gene. This CDR3 region has 16 residues. The V end was cut by 5 bases, the J end by 1 base, with 15 bases between. Full variable domain (outside the CDR3, taken from reference TRBV18 and TRBJ1-3): NAGVMQNPRHLVRRRGQEARLRCSPMKGHSHVYWYRQLPEEGLKFMVYLQKENIIDESGMPKERFSAEFPKEGPSILRIQQVVRGDSAAYFCASSTRDYGSGNTIYFGEGSWLTVV.